Reported below is one T cell receptor beta chain. Its antigen is currently unknown. This entry is derived from a study of neoadjuvant nivolumab and ipilimumab in lung cancer. The overall study: Patients got nivolumab 3 mg/kg on days 1, 15 and 29; combination added ipilimumab 1 mg/kg day 1.

Germline CDR1 reads SGHDT; CDR2 reads YYEEEE. This CDR3 has 18 residues. The V segment lost 4 bases and the J segment 8 bases; nucleotides outside the gene matches: 20. General study findings and limits: Resected-tumor TCR richness correlated positively with pretherapy blood richness. Compared with tumor-adjacent uninvolved lung, resected tumors showed greater richness and clonality. Only two of four nivolumab-treated tumors gained richness and clonality by surgery.

The method was immunoSEQ multiplex PCR; TCRdb's version includes in-frame clones alone and lacks a portion of them. Of approximately 29,000 clones listed, more than 80% are singletons. The chain uses TRBV5-6 and TRBJ2-3; 9 positions agree with TRBD2. Specimen: tumor tissue, collected after neoadjuvant nivolumab, alone or with ipilimumab, at or shortly before surgery. This TCR was recovered from an adult with non-small cell lung cancer. CDR3 in amino acids: CASSRGLAGPLKGGTQYF. In DNA, the CDR3 is TGTGCCAGCAGCCGAGGGCTAGCGGGACCTCTAAAGGGGGGTACGCAGTATTTT.